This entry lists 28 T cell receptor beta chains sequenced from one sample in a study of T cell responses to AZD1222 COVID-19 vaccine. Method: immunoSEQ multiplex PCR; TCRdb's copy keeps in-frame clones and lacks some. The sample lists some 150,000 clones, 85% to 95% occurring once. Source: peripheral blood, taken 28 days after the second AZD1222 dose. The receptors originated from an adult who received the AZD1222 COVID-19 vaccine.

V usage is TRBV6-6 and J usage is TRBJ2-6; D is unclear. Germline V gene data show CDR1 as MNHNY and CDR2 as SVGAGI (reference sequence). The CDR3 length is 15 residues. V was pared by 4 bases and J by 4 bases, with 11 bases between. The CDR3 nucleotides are TGTGCCAGCAGTTCCCTAGTTGCGGGGGCCAACGTCCTGACTTTC. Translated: CASSSLVAGANVLTF.

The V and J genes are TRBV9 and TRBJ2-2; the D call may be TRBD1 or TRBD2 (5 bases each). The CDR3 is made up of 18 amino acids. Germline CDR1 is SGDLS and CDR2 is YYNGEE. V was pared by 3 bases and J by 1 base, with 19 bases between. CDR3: CASSAAVQGRGNTGELFF. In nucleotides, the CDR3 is TGTGCCAGCAGCGCGGCCGTCCAGGGTCGGGGGAACACCGGGGAGCTGTTTTTT.

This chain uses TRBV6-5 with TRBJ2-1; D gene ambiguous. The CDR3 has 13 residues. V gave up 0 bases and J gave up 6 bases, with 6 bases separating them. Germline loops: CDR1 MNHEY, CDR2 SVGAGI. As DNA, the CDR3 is TGTGCCAGCAGTTACTCGAGAGCCAATGAGCAGTTCTTC. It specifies CASSYSRANEQFF.

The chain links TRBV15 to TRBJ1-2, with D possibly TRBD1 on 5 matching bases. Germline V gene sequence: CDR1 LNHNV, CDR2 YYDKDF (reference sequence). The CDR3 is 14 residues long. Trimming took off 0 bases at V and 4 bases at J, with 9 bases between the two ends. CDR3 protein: CATSRDAGTYGYTF. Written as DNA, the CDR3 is TGTGCCACCAGCAGAGATGCAGGGACCTATGGCTACACCTTC.

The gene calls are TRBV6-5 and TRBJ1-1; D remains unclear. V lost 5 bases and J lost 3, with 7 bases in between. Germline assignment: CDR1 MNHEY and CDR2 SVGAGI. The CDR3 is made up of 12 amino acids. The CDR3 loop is CASSRRDTEAFF. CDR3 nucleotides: TGTGCCAGCAGTAGGAGGGACACTGAAGCTTTCTTT.

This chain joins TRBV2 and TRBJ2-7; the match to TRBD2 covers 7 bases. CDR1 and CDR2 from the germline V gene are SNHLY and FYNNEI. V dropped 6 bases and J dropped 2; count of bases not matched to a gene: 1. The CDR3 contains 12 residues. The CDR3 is CASRGLTYEQYF. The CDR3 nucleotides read TGTGCCAGCAGGGGACTAACCTACGAGCAGTACTTC.

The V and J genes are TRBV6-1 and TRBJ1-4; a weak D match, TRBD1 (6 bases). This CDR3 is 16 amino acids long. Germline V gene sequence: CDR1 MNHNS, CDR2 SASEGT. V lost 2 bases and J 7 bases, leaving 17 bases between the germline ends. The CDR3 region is CASSEWVRGVGEKLFF. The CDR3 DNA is TGTGCCAGCAGTGAATGGGTGAGGGGGGTTGGTGAAAAACTGTTTTTT.

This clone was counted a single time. For the CDR3, the DNA is TGTGCCAGCAAGTTACAGGGAATCCAGCCCCAGCATTTT. Translating gives CASKLQGIQPQHF. The V gene is TRBV7-2, the J gene TRBJ1-5; possible D gene TRBD1, 6 bases. V was trimmed by 7 bases and J by 7 bases, leaving 14 bases between them. Germline-derived CDR1 and CDR2 are SGHTA and FQGNSA. The CDR3 has 13 amino acids.

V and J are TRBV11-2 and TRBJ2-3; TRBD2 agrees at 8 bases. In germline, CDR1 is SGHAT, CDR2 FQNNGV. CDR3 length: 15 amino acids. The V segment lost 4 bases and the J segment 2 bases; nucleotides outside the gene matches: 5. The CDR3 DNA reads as TGTGCCAGCAGCTCACGGGGGGGGTACACAGATACGCAGTATTTT. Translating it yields CASSSRGGYTDTQYF.

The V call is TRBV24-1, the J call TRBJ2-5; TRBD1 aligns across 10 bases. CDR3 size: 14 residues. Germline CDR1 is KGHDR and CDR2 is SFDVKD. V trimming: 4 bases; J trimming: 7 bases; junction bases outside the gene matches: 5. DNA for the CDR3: TGTGCCACCAGTGAGACAGGGGGCGTCGGGACCCAGTACTTC. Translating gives CATSETGGVGTQYF.

The CDR3 region is CASSLIAGSDGYTF. The CDR3 DNA follows: TGTGCCAGCAGCTTGATAGCGGGATCTGACGGCTACACCTTC. The V call is TRBV5-6, the J call TRBJ1-2; no clear D. This CDR3 spans 14 amino acids. From germline, CDR1 is SGHDT and CDR2 YYEEEE. The germline V and J ends were trimmed by 1 base and 8 bases, with 15 bases remaining between them. The full variable domain, completed using reference TRBV5-6 and TRBJ1-2, is DAGVTQSPTHLIKTRGQQVTLRCSPKSGHDTVSWYQQALGQGPQFIFQYYEEEERQRGNFPDRFSGHQFPNYSSELNVNALLLGDSALYLCASSLIAGSDGYTFGSGTRLTVV.

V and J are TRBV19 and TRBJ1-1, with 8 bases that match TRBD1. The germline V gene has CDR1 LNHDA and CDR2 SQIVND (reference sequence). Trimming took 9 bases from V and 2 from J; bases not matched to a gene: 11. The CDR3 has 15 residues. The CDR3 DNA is TGTGCCAGCTCTCGGACAGGGATTGGTAACACTGAAGCTTTCTTT. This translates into CASSRTGIGNTEAFF.

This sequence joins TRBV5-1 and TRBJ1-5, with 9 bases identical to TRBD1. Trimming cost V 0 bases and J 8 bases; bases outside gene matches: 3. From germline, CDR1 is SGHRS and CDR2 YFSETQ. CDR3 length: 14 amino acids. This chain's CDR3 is CASSLGTGGKPQHF. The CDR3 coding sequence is TGCGCCAGCAGCTTGGGTACAGGGGGCAAGCCCCAGCATTTT.

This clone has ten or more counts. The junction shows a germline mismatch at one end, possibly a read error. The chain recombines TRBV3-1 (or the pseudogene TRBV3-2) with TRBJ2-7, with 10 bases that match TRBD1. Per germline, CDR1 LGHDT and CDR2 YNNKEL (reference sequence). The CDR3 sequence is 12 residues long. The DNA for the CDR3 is TGTGCCAGCAGCCAAGCCCCCGGGACAGGGGTCTTC. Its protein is CASSQAPGTGVF.

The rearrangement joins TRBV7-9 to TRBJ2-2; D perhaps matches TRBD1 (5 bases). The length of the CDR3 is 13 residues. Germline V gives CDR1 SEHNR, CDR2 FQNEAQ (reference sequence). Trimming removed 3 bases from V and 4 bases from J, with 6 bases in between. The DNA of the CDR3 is TGTGCCAGCAGCTTTCAGGGCACCGGGGAGCTGTTTTTT. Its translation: CASSFQGTGELFF.

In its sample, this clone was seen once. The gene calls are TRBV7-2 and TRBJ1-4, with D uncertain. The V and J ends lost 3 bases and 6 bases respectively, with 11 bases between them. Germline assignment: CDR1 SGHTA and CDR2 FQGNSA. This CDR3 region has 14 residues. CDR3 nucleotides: TGTGCCAGCAGCTTCCGGCAGACCTATGAAAAACTGTTTTTT. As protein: CASSFRQTYEKLFF.

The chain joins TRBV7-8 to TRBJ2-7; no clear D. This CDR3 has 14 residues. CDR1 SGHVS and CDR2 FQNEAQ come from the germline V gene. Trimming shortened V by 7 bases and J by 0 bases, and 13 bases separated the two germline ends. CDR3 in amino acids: CASTPMSDSYEQYF. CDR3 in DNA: TGTGCCAGCACCCCCATGAGTGACTCCTACGAGCAGTACTTC.

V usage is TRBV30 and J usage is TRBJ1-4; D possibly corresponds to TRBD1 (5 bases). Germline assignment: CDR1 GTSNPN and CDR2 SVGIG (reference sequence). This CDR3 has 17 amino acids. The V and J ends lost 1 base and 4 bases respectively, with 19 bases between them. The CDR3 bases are TGTGCCTGGAGTGGAGGGCTTTTTTTGGGGGGTAATGAAAAACTGTTTTTT. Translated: CAWSGGLFLGGNEKLFF. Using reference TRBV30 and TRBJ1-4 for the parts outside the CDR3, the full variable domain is SQTIHQWPATLVQPVGSPLSLECTVEGTSNPNLYWYRQAAGRGLQLLFYSVGIGQISSEVPQNLSASRPQDRQFILSSKKLLLSDSGFYLCAWSGGLFLGGNEKLFFGSGTQLSVL.

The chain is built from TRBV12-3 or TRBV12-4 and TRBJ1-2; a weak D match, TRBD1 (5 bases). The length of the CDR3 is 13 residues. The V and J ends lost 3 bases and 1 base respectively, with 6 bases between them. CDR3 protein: CASSFDSNYGYTF. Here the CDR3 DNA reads TGTGCCAGCAGTTTTGACAGTAACTATGGCTACACCTTC.

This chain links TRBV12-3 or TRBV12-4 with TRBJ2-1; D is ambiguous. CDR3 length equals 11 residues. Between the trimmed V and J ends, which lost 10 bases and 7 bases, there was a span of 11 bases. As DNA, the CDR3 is TGTGCCATCCCGATGGGTAATGAGCAGTTCTTC. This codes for CAIPMGNEQFF.

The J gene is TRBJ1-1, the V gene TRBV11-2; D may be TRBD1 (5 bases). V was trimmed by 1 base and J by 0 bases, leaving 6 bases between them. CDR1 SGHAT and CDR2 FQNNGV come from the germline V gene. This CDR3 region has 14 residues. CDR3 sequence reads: CASSLGGMNTEAFF. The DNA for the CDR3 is TGTGCCAGCAGCTTAGGGGGGATGAACACTGAAGCTTTCTTT.

The DNA of the CDR3 is TGTGCCAGCAGCCAAGACAACAGGGTAAACTATGGCTACACCTTC. Translating gives CASSQDNRVNYGYTF. The chain joins TRBV3-1 (or the pseudogene TRBV3-2) to TRBJ1-2; a weak D match, TRBD1 (6 bases). Germline CDR1 LGHDT, CDR2 YNNKEL (reference sequence). Trimming left V 0 bases short and J 2 bases short, with 10 bases between. This CDR3 spans 15 amino acids.

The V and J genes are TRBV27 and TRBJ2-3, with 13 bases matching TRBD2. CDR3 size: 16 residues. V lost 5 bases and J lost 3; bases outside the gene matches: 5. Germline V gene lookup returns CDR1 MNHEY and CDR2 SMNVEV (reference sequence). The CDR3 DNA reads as TGTGCCAGCAGTCTCGGACTAGCGGGAGCGACAGATACGCAGTATTTT. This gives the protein CASSLGLAGATDTQYF.

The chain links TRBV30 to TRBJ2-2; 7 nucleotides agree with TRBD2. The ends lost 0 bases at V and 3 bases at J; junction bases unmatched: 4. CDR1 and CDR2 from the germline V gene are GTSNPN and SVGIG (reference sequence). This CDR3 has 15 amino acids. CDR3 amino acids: CAWSVPGLHTGELFF. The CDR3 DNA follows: TGTGCCTGGAGTGTACCGGGACTACACACCGGGGAGCTGTTTTTT.

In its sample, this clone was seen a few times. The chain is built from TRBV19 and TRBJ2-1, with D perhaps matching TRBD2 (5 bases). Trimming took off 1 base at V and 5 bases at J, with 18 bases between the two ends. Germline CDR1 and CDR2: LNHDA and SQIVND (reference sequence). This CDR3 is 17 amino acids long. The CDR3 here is CASSIGVGGPLDNEQFF. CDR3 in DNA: TGTGCCAGTAGTATAGGGGTCGGCGGGCCTTTGGACAATGAGCAGTTCTTC.

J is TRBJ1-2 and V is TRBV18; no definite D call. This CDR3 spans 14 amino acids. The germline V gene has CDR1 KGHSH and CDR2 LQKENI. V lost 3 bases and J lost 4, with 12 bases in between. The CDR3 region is CASSPARDGYGYTF. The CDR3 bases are TGTGCCAGCTCACCGGCTCGAGACGGCTATGGCTACACCTTC.

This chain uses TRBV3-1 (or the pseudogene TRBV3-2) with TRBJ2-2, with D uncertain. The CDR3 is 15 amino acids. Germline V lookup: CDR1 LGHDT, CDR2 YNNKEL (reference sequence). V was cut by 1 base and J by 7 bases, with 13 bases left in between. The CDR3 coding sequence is TGTGCCAGCAGCCAAGTCGACCAGATGAGCGGGGAGCTGTTTTTT. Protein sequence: CASSQVDQMSGELFF.

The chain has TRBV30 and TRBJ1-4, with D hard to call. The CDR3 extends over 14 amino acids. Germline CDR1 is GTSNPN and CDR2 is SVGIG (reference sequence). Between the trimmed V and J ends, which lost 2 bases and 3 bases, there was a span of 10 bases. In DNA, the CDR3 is TGTGCCTGGAGTCAGAGATCCGCTAATGAAAAACTGTTTTTT. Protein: CAWSQRSANEKLFF.